This record looks at one TCR beta chain sequence and its context. This sample is part of a study of neoadjuvant anti-PD-1 for oral cavity cancer. Assay used: immunoSEQ multiplex PCR; TCRdb lists only in-frame clones, some missing. The repertoire holds 10,000 to 11,000 clones, with roughly half as singletons. The V gene end was trimmed by 6 bases and the J gene end by 5 bases; junction bases not matched to a gene: 13. CDR3 size: 16 residues. CDR1 and CDR2 (germline): KGHSH, LQKENI. The receptor was isolated from a person aged 35 to 85 with oral cavity squamous cell carcinoma. The sample was tumor tissue, taken before nivolumab (anti-PD-1) treatment. The chain employs TRBV18 and TRBJ2-3; 8 bases agree with TRBD2. CDR3 DNA sequence: TGTGCCAGCTCCCCATCCGGGACTAGGAACCGAGATACGCAGTATTTT. Translation: CASSPSGTRNRDTQYF.